The 15 T cell receptor beta chains below come from one sample, sequenced in a study of cytomegalovirus exposure and HLA in healthy donors (dated 2017 in TCRdb). The library was produced with the immunoSEQ multiplex PCR assay. TCRdb stores this immuneACCESS table with in-frame sequences only. Part of the clones is absent; in the studies checked, under half of the shortfall reflects unresolved V genes, and no reason is known for the rest. Recorded for this sample are about 150,000 clones; 75% to 90% of them occurred a single time. About a fifth of the sample goes to the ten largest clones. Source material: PBMCs. These receptors were taken from a man aged 18 to 29 in good health and CMV-seropositive.

The chain couples TRBV6-5 to TRBJ2-3; a weak D match, TRBD1 (5 bases). The V gene lost 0 bases and the J gene lost 1 base, with 11 bases spanning the gap. Germline loops: CDR1 MNHEY, CDR2 SVGAGI. The CDR3 contains 16 residues. The CDR3 DNA reads as TGTGCCAGCAGTTACTCGACGGACACCCGCACAGATACGCAGTATTTT. Translated, it gives CASSYSTDTRTDTQYF.

The chain links TRBV6-5 to TRBJ1-6, with D uncertain. Trimming removed 0 bases from V and 6 bases from J, with 9 bases in between. Germline V gene sequence: CDR1 MNHEY, CDR2 SVGAGI. CDR3 length equals 15 residues. Here the CDR3 reads CASSYSVASNSPLHF. The CDR3, as DNA: TGTGCCAGCAGTTACTCGGTCGCCAGTAATTCACCCCTCCACTTT.

The rearrangement joins TRBV25-1 to TRBJ2-3; 7 bases fit TRBD1. With 8 bases clipped from V and 3 bases from J, the junction kept 11 bases outside the gene matches. The length of the CDR3 is 15 residues. Looked up from germline, CDR1 is MGHDK and CDR2 is SYGVNS. Here the CDR3 DNA reads TGTGCCAGCGAACCGTGGGGACAGACGACAGATACGCAGTATTTT. Its translation: CASEPWGQTTDTQYF.

This rearrangement joins TRBV18 to TRBJ2-1, with a possible D match to TRBD1 (8 bases). Trimming took off 6 bases at V and 7 bases at J, with 16 bases between the two ends. Germline CDR1 and CDR2: KGHSH and LQKENI. There are 14 residues in the CDR3. CDR3 loop: CASSQDREGNEQFF. The CDR3 DNA reads TGTGCCAGCTCGCAGGACAGGGAGGGTAATGAGCAGTTCTTC.

The V gene is TRBV30, the J gene TRBJ2-1, with TRBD2 matching over 12 bases. CDR3 size: 17 residues. V dropped 0 bases and J dropped 8; count of bases not matched to a gene: 11. Germline V gene data show CDR1 as GTSNPN and CDR2 as SVGIG (reference sequence). The CDR3 region is CAWSVTRTSGIFDEQFF. CDR3 coding DNA: TGTGCCTGGAGTGTCACTCGGACTAGCGGGATCTTCGATGAGCAGTTCTTC.

This chain uses TRBV5-8 with TRBJ1-5, with 7 bases identical to TRBD1. The germline CDR1 and CDR2 sequences are SGHTS and YDEGEE. CDR3 length equals 19 residues. V was clipped by 0 bases and J by 3 bases; unmatched bases: 15. CDR3 in amino acids: CASSLEDGTVRGNNQPQHF. In DNA, the CDR3 is TGTGCCAGCAGCTTGGAAGACGGGACAGTCAGGGGTAACAATCAGCCCCAGCATTTT. Full variable domain (outside the CDR3, taken from reference TRBV5-8 and TRBJ1-5): EAGVTQSPTHLIKTRGQQATLRCSPISGHTSVYWYQQALGLGLQFLLWYDEGEERNRGNFPPRFSGRQFPNYSSELNVNALELEDSALYLCASSLEDGTVRGNNQPQHFGDGTRLSIL.

The chain is built from TRBV6-4 and TRBJ2-1; 8 bases are shared with TRBD1. Germline loops: CDR1 MRHNA, CDR2 SNTAGT. The ends lost 6 bases at V and 6 bases at J; junction bases unmatched: 13. The CDR3 has 16 residues. CDR3 residues: CASSGQGELGGNEQFF. The CDR3 bases are TGTGCCAGCAGCGGACAGGGTGAATTGGGAGGCAATGAGCAGTTCTTC.

The chain links TRBV7-9 to TRBJ2-1; D is uncertain. Trimming left V 3 bases short and J 1 base short, with 4 bases between. CDR1 and CDR2 from the germline V gene are SEHNR and FQNEAQ (reference sequence). CDR3 size: 13 residues. CDR3 residues: CASSLASYNEQFF. CDR3 coding DNA: TGTGCCAGCAGCTTGGCTTCCTACAATGAGCAGTTCTTC.

This chain connects TRBV7-8 to TRBJ2-7; the match to TRBD1 covers 7 bases. Germline CDR1 SGHVS, CDR2 FQNEAQ. Trimming took 5 bases from V and 0 from J; bases not matched to a gene: 7. The CDR3 consists of 15 residues. Here the CDR3 reads CASSPLTGSSYEQYF. DNA of the CDR3: TGTGCCAGCAGCCCATTGACAGGGAGCTCCTACGAGCAGTACTTC.

The V gene is TRBV30, the J gene TRBJ2-7, with D perhaps TRBD1 (6 bases). Trimming shortened V by 3 bases and J by 5 bases, and 8 bases separated the two germline ends. This CDR3 has 11 amino acids. The germline V gene encodes CDR1 GTSNPN and CDR2 SVGIG (reference sequence). CDR3 region: CAWSKGDEQYF. CDR3 coding DNA: TGTGCCTGGAGCAAGGGGGACGAGCAGTACTTC.

The chain has TRBV7-9 and TRBJ2-7; 8 nucleotides match TRBD1. CDR3 length equals 14 residues. Unmatched junction bases numbered 4, after V lost 5 bases and J lost 1 base. CDR1 and CDR2 (germline): SEHNR, FQNEAQ (reference sequence). The CDR3: CASSRGQVSYEQYF. DNA of the CDR3: TGTGCCAGCAGCCGGGGACAGGTTTCCTACGAGCAGTACTTC.

This chain uses TRBV13 with TRBJ1-2; a possible D gene is TRBD1 (6 bases). The CDR3 runs to 15 residues. V lost 5 bases, J lost 4 bases, and 17 bases lay in between. Germline CDR1 and CDR2: PRHDT and FYEKMQ (reference sequence). The CDR3 DNA is TGTGCCAGCAGCGACCGGGACATGTGGCCCTATGGCTACACCTTC. Its protein is CASSDRDMWPYGYTF.

The gene calls are TRBV5-6 and TRBJ1-1, with D unresolved. CDR3 length: 14 amino acids. V dropped 1 base and J dropped 2 bases, with 9 bases sitting between them. CDR1 and CDR2 from the germline V gene are SGHDT and YYEEEE. CDR3 in DNA: TGTGCCAGCAGCTTGTACAGTCCTAACACTGAAGCTTTCTTT. As protein: CASSLYSPNTEAFF.

This clone showed up many times. This sequence joins TRBV4-3 and TRBJ2-7; maybe TRBD1 (5 bases). Per the germline V gene, CDR1 is LGHNA and CDR2 is YSLEER. The V end lost 1 base, the J end lost 4 bases, and 14 bases lay between the germline ends. This CDR3 comprises 15 residues. Here the CDR3 DNA reads TGCGCCAGCAGCCAAGGGATCAGGGCAGGGTACGAGCAGTACTTC. It translates to CASSQGIRAGYEQYF.

Remarks on this clone: The sample contains more than one DNA sequence encoding this CDR3. The rearrangement joins TRBV5-1 to TRBJ2-5, with 12 bases fitting TRBD2. The CDR3 has 16 residues. The germline V gene encodes CDR1 SGHRS and CDR2 YFSETQ. J lost 1 base, V lost 0 bases, and 1 base had no gene match. The CDR3 sequence: CASSLGTSGVQETQYF. CDR3 sequence (DNA): TGCGCCAGCAGCTTGGGGACTAGCGGGGTCCAAGAGACCCAGTACTTC.